This TCR beta chain originates from a study of blood T cell repertoires in COVID-19. Libraries were prepared by immunoSEQ multiplex PCR; TCRdb keeps only in-frame clonotypes and omits some of them. The data contain tens of thousands of clones, about 81% of them seen just once; the ten biggest clones take up 2.5%. The V gene's germline CDR1 is MNHEY and CDR2 SVGAGI. The V gene lost 6 bases and the J gene lost 4 bases, with 13 bases spanning the gap. The CDR3 totals 13 residues. Sample: peripheral blood. The gene calls are TRBV6-5 and TRBJ2-7; D is perhaps TRBD1 (5 bases). This sequence originates from a man aged 50 to 59 with acute or convalescent COVID-19. The chain's CDR3 is CASSRANFYEQYF. CDR3 coding DNA: TGTGCCAGCAGCAGGGCCAATTTTTACGAGCAGTACTTC.